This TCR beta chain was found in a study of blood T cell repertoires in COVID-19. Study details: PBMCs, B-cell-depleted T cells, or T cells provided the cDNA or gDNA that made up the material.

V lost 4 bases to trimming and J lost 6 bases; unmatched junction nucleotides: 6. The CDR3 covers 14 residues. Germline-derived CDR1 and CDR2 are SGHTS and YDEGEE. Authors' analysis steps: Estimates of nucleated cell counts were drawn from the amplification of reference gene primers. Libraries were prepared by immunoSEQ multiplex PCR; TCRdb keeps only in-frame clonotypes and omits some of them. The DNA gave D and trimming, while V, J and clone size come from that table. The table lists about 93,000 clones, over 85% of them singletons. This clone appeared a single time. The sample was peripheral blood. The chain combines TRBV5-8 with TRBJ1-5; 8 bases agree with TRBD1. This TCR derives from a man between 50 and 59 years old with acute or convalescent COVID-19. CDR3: CASSGGQVRQPQHF. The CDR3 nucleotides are TGTGCCAGCAGCGGGGGACAGGTCCGTCAGCCCCAGCATTTT.